The 26 T cell receptor beta chains below all came from one sample that was sequenced in a study of shared T cell receptors in the human thymus. Sequenced by immunoSEQ multiplex PCR; TCRdb stores in-frame clones only, minus some. Among hundreds of thousands of clones listed, around 87% were seen once. The data also belong to a second study, concerning human thymus T cells.

The sample was thymocytes. The receptors originated from a boy under two years old with a congenital heart defect.

This chain uses TRBV4-2 with TRBJ1-1; D call uncertain. The CDR3 spans 11 residues. V was clipped by 8 bases and J by 2 bases, with 6 bases between them. Germline CDR1 and CDR2: LGHNA and YNFKEQ. The CDR3: CASRVNTEAFF. The CDR3, as DNA: TGTGCCAGCCGGGTCAACACTGAAGCTTTCTTT.

The chain links TRBV7-6 to TRBJ1-1; 9 positions match TRBD1. This CDR3 region has 16 residues. V dropped 1 base and J dropped 3; count of bases not matched to a gene: 6. The germline CDR1 and CDR2 sequences are SGHVS and FNYEAQ. The CDR3 reads CASSLGPDRGDTEAFF. CDR3 coding DNA: TGTGCCAGCAGCTTAGGGCCGGACAGGGGCGACACTGAAGCTTTCTTT.

This clone has only a few counts. V gene TRBV19 combines with J gene TRBJ1-1; 7 bases are a match to TRBD1. Trimming cost V 4 bases and J 6 bases; bases outside gene matches: 11. Germline V gene sequence: CDR1 LNHDA, CDR2 SQIVND (reference sequence). The CDR3 covers 15 residues. The CDR3 region has the DNA TGTGCCAGTAGTAACTACAGGGGAAGTAGTTCTGAAGCTTTCTTT. Translation gives CASSNYRGSSSEAFF.

The chain recombines TRBV5-1 with TRBJ2-5; D is possibly TRBD1 (6 bases). Between the trimmed V and J ends, which lost 0 bases and 7 bases, there was a span of 22 bases. Germline values: CDR1 SGHRS, CDR2 YFSETQ. This CDR3 is built from 17 residues. The CDR3 nucleotides read TGCGCCAGCAGCTTGGCGCAAGGGCAGGGGCTCCTCGGGACCCAGTACTTC. The encoded protein is CASSLAQGQGLLGTQYF.

The J gene is TRBJ2-7, the V gene TRBV7-9, with 8 bases fitting TRBD2. The germline CDR1 and CDR2 sequences are SEHNR and FQNEAQ (reference sequence). This CDR3 is 15 amino acids long. V lost 5 bases, J lost 3 bases, and 9 bases stayed unmatched. CDR3 sequence (DNA): TGTGCCAGCAGCGACCGACTAGCGCGGATCTACGAGCAGTACTTC. Amino acid sequence: CASSDRLARIYEQYF. Looking up the rest from reference TRBV7-9 and TRBJ2-7 gives the full variable domain: DTGVSQNPRHKITKRGQNVTFRCDPISEHNRLYWYRQTLGQGPEFLTYFQNEAQLEKSRLLSDRFSAERPKGSFSTLEIQRTEQGDSAMYLCASSDRLARIYEQYFGPGTRLTVT.

This sequence joins TRBV6-6 and TRBJ2-5, with 8 bases aligning to TRBD2. The V segment lost 0 bases and the J segment 6 bases; nucleotides outside the gene matches: 9. The germline V gene encodes CDR1 MNHNY and CDR2 SVGAGI (reference sequence). The CDR3 runs 16 residues. The CDR3 region is CASSYSSTSGFQTQYF. The CDR3 nucleotides read TGTGCCAGCAGTTACTCGAGCACTAGCGGCTTCCAGACCCAGTACTTC.

This clone was picked up a small number of times. CDR3 residues: CASSLSSGSSDTQYF. The CDR3, as DNA: TGTGCCAGCAGTTTGTCCAGCGGGAGTTCAGATACGCAGTATTTT. The chain couples TRBV28 to TRBJ2-3; 8 bases map to TRBD2. The germline V gene encodes CDR1 MDHEN and CDR2 SYDVKM. V trimming: 3 bases; J trimming: 4 bases; junction bases outside the gene matches: 6. CDR3 length: 15 amino acids.

V usage is TRBV28 and J usage is TRBJ1-5; 8 bases line up with TRBD1. The CDR3 loop spans 17 amino acids. V was pared by 6 bases and J by 3 bases, with 13 bases of the junction left unmatched. Germline V gives CDR1 MDHEN, CDR2 SYDVKM. The CDR3 protein is CASRPGGEELVNQPQHF. CDR3 in DNA: TGTGCCAGCAGGCCAGGGGGCGAGGAGTTGGTCAATCAGCCCCAGCATTTT.

The chain employs TRBV12-2 and TRBJ2-7; the table gives TRBD2 as D, unverified against the DNA. TRBV12-2 has pseudogene status. The CDR3 length is 16 residues. As DNA, the CDR3 is TGTGCAAGTCGCTTAAAGGGCGGGAGGGCCATCTACGAGCAGTACTTC. Its translation is CASRLKGGRAIYEQYF.

V gene TRBV29-1 combines with J gene TRBJ2-1; 8 nucleotides line up with TRBD2. Germline loops: CDR1 SQVTM, CDR2 ANQGSEA. The CDR3 sequence is 15 residues long. After removal of 5 bases from V and 2 bases from J, the junction contained 8 bases not matched to a gene. CDR3 loop: CSVSVAGLAYNEQFF. The CDR3 coding sequence is TGCAGCGTTTCGGTAGCGGGATTAGCCTACAATGAGCAGTTCTTC.

This rearrangement joins TRBV7-2 to TRBJ2-3, with 7 positions matching TRBD2. The CDR3 is 18 amino acids. The V gene's germline CDR1 is SGHTA and CDR2 FQGNSA. V shed 1 base and J 5 bases; nucleotides not matched to a gene: 15. CDR3 in DNA: TGTGCCAGCAGCTTAGAGGCGAGCGGGGACGGTCGAGGAGATACGCAGTATTTT. Protein: CASSLEASGDGRGDTQYF.

This chain connects TRBV18 to TRBJ1-1; the match to TRBD1 covers 8 bases. In germline, CDR1 is KGHSH, CDR2 LQKENI. The CDR3 length is 15 residues. V lost 6 bases to trimming and J lost 1 base; unmatched junction nucleotides: 7. CDR3 in DNA: TGTGCCAGCTCCGAGGACAGGGAGGGGAACACTGAAGCTTTCTTT. It translates to CASSEDREGNTEAFF.

On this clone itself: The sample holds other DNA sequences that translate to the same CDR3. The chain is built from TRBV28 and TRBJ1-6; D is uncertain. V was pared by 3 bases and J by 5 bases, with 8 bases between. Germline V gives CDR1 MDHEN, CDR2 SYDVKM. This CDR3 comprises 14 residues. The CDR3 bases are TGTGCCAGCAGTTTCCGACATGATAATTCACCCCTCCACTTT. Amino acids: CASSFRHDNSPLHF.

The chain joins TRBV4-2 to TRBJ2-7, with D perhaps TRBD1 (6 bases). The V gene lost 0 bases and the J gene lost 0 bases, with 21 bases spanning the gap. CDR1 and CDR2 (germline): LGHNA, YNFKEQ. CDR3 length: 19 residues. In DNA form, the CDR3 reads TGTGCCAGCAGCCAAGATAAAAAACCACAGGGCGTCCTCTCCTACGAGCAGTACTTC. It is translated as CASSQDKKPQGVLSYEQYF.

As to this clone: The same CDR3 arises from other DNA sequences in this sample as well. This rearrangement joins TRBV6-5 to TRBJ2-7; no clear D. This CDR3 is built from 12 residues. CDR1 is MNHEY, CDR2 SVGAGI, per germline. The V end lost 3 bases, the J end lost 4 bases, and 7 bases lay between the germline ends. The CDR3: CASSYPGYEQYF. CDR3 coding DNA: TGTGCCAGCAGTTATCCCGGGTACGAGCAGTACTTC.

This clone has only a few counts. The gene calls are TRBV28 and TRBJ1-5, with D perhaps TRBD1 (5 bases). With 8 bases removed from V and 9 bases from J, the gap between germline ends came to 11 bases. Per the germline V gene, CDR1 is MDHEN and CDR2 is SYDVKM. The CDR3 spans 11 residues. The CDR3 region is CASCQGAPQHF. The CDR3 DNA sequence: TGTGCCAGCTGTCAGGGCGCGCCCCAGCATTTT.

V usage is TRBV27 and J usage is TRBJ1-5; D possibly corresponds to TRBD1 (6 bases). Trimming took off 3 bases at V and 1 base at J, with 16 bases between the two ends. The CDR3 sequence is 17 residues long. CDR1 is MNHEY and CDR2 is SMNVEV in the germline V gene (reference sequence). DNA of the CDR3: TGTGCCAGCAGTTTCTCACCCACAGGGACAAGCAATCAGCCCCAGCATTTT. Its protein is CASSFSPTGTSNQPQHF.

V is TRBV5-4 and J is TRBJ1-2; the match to TRBD1 covers 7 bases. Germline V gives CDR1 SGHNT, CDR2 YYREEE (reference sequence). This CDR3 is built from 13 residues. Trimming removed 6 bases from V and 13 bases from J; junction bases left unmatched: 15. CDR3 coding DNA: TGTGCCAGCACCACTCGACAGGGCTATATGGGCACCTTC. Protein: CASTTRQGYMGTF.

In the case of this clone: The identical CDR3 is also encoded by other nucleotide sequences in the sample. This sequence joins TRBV18 and TRBJ2-7; 7 bases match TRBD1. Germline CDR1 KGHSH, CDR2 LQKENI. The CDR3 sequence is 15 residues long. V shed 3 bases, J shed 2 bases, and the junction held 7 bases outside the gene matches. CDR3 region: CASSPTGNQTYEQYF. CDR3 DNA sequence: TGTGCCAGCTCACCGACAGGGAATCAAACCTACGAGCAGTACTTC.

This clone appeared a few times. The V and J genes are TRBV19 and TRBJ2-7; 9 nucleotides align to TRBD1. The junction had 9 bases not matched to a gene; V was cut back by 3 bases and J by 6 bases. The CDR3 spans 15 residues. Germline CDR1 is LNHDA and CDR2 is SQIVND (reference sequence). This CDR3 is CASSIPRTGASEQYF. The CDR3 DNA reads as TGTGCCAGTAGTATCCCCCGGACAGGGGCTAGCGAGCAGTACTTC.

The rearrangement uses TRBV29-1 and TRBJ2-3; 10 bases are shared with TRBD2. Per germline, CDR1 SQVTM and CDR2 ANQGSEA. V gave up 6 bases and J gave up 7 bases; unmatched junction bases: 16. This CDR3 region has 16 residues. For the CDR3, the DNA is TGCAGCGTAGGCTTAAACCTAGCGGGAGAGAGAAATACGCAGTATTTT. Translated, it gives CSVGLNLAGERNTQYF.

This clone has just one count. The chain carries TRBV9 and TRBJ1-5, with D uncertain. The V gene lost 4 bases and the J gene lost 3 bases, with 11 bases spanning the gap. Germline-derived CDR1 and CDR2 are SGDLS and YYNGEE. This CDR3 contains 14 residues. CDR3 region: CASSPEADNQPQHF. CDR3 in DNA: TGTGCCAGCAGCCCAGAGGCAGACAATCAGCCCCAGCATTTT.

V gene TRBV4-1 combines with J gene TRBJ2-1; D call uncertain. The CDR3 extends over 16 amino acids. Germline CDR1 reads MGHRA; CDR2 reads YSYEKL. The V gene lost 1 base and the J gene lost 2 bases, with 12 bases spanning the gap. CDR3 nucleotide sequence: TGCGCCAGCAGCCAAGGCCTAGATGTGGCCTACAATGAGCAGTTCTTC. Protein product: CASSQGLDVAYNEQFF.

The chain couples TRBV29-1 to TRBJ2-2; D is possibly TRBD2 (6 bases). The V and J ends lost 7 bases and 4 bases respectively, with 13 bases between them. The CDR3 contains 13 residues. Germline CDR1 is SQVTM and CDR2 is ANQGSEA. DNA for the CDR3: TGCAGCGCCCTGATGGGGGGCACCGGGGAGCTGTTTTTT. It yields the protein CSALMGGTGELFF.

The V and J genes are TRBV4-3 and TRBJ2-1, with a tentative D call TRBD2 (6 bases). This CDR3 region has 16 residues. The V end lost 0 bases, the J end lost 7 bases, and 16 bases lay between the germline ends. CDR1 is LGHNA, CDR2 YSLEER, per germline. CDR3 loop: CASSQDKTGLKNEQFF. DNA for the CDR3: TGCGCCAGCAGCCAAGACAAGACGGGACTCAAAAATGAGCAGTTCTTC.

The chain carries TRBV5-6 and TRBJ1-4; perhaps TRBD1 as D (5 bases). V lost 1 base to trimming and J lost 8 bases, with 12 bases between them. The germline CDR1 and CDR2 sequences are SGHDT and YYEEEE. This CDR3 has 14 amino acids. The CDR3: CASSLYRGFEKLFF. The CDR3, as DNA: TGTGCCAGCAGCTTGTATAGGGGATTCGAAAAACTGTTTTTT.